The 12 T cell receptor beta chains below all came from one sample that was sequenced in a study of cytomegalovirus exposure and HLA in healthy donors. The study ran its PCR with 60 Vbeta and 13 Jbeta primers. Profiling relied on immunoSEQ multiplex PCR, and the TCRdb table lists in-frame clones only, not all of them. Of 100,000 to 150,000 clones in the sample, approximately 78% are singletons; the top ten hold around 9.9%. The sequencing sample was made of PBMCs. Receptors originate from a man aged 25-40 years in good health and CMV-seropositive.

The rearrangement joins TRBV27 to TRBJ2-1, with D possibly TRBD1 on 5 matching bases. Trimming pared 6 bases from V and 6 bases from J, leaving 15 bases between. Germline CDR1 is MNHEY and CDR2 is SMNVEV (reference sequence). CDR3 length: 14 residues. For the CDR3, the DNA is TGTGCCAGCAGACCGGTCAGGGAAGGCAATGAGCAGTTCTTC. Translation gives CASRPVREGNEQFF.

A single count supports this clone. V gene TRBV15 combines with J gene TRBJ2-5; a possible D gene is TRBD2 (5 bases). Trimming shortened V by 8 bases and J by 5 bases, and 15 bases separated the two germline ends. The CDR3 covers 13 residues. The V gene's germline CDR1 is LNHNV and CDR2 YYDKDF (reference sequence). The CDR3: CATAPEGVETQYF. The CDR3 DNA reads TGTGCCACCGCCCCCGAGGGAGTTGAGACCCAGTACTTC.

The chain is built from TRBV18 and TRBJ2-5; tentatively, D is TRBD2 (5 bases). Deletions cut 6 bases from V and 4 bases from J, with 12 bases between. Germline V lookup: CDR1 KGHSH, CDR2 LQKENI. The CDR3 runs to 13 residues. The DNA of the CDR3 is TGTGCCAGCTCCCTGGCCGAGGGAGAGACCCAGTACTTC. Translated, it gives CASSLAEGETQYF.

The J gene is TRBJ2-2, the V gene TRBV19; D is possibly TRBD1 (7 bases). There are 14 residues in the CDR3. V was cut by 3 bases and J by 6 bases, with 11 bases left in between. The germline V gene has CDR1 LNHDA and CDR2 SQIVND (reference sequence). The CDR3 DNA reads TGTGCCAGTAGTATTCAGGGGGGATCCGGGGAGCTGTTTTTT. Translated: CASSIQGGSGELFF. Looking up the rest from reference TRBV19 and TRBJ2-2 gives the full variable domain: DGGITQSPKYLFRKEGQNVTLSCEQNLNHDAMYWYRQDPGQGLRLIYYSQIVNDFQKGDIAEGYSVSREKKESFPLTVTSAQKNPTAFYLCASSIQGGSGELFFGEGSRLTVL.

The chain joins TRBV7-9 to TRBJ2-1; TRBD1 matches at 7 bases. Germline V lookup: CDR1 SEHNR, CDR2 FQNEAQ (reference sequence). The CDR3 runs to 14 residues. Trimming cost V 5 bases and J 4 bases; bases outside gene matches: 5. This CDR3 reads CASSPATGYNEQFF. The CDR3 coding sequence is TGTGCCAGCAGCCCAGCGACAGGGTACAATGAGCAGTTCTTC. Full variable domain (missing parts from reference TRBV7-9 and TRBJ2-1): DTGVSQNPRHKITKRGQNVTFRCDPISEHNRLYWYRQTLGQGPEFLTYFQNEAQLEKSRLLSDRFSAERPKGSFSTLEIQRTEQGDSAMYLCASSPATGYNEQFFGPGTRLTVL.

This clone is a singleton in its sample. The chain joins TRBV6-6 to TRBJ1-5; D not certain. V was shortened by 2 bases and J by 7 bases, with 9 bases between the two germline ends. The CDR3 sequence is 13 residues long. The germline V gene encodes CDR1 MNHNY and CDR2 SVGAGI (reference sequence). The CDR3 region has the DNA TGTGCCAGCAGTTACGCGGGAGACCAGCCCCAGCATTTT. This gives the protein CASSYAGDQPQHF.

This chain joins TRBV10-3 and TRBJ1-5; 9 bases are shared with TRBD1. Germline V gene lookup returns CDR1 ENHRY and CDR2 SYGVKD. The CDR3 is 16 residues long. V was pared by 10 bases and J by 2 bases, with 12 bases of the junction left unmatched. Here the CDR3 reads CATTDPGQGGNQPQHF. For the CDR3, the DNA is TGTGCCACGACCGACCCGGGACAGGGTGGCAATCAGCCCCAGCATTTT.

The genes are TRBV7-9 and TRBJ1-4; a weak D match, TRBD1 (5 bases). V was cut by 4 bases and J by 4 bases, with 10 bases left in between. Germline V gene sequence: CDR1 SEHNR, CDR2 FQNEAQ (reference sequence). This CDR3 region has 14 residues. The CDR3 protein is CASSSGQNNEKLFF. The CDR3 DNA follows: TGTGCCAGCAGCTCCGGACAAAATAATGAAAAACTGTTTTTT. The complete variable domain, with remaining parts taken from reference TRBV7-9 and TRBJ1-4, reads DTGVSQNPRHKITKRGQNVTFRCDPISEHNRLYWYRQTLGQGPEFLTYFQNEAQLEKSRLLSDRFSAERPKGSFSTLEIQRTEQGDSAMYLCASSSGQNNEKLFFGSGTQLSVL.

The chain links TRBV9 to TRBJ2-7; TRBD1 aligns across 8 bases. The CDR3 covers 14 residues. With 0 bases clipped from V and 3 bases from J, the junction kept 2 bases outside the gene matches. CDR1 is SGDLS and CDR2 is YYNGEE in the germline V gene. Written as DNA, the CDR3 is TGTGCCAGCAGCGTAGGACAGGGGATCTACGAGCAGTACTTC. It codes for CASSVGQGIYEQYF.

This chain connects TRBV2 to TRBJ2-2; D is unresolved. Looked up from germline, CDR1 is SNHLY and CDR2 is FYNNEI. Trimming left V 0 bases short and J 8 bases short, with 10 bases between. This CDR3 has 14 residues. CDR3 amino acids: CASSEAAAAGELFF. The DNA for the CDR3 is TGTGCCAGCAGTGAAGCGGCCGCGGCGGGGGAGCTGTTTTTT.

CDR3 protein: CASRPVGGGGRGETQYF. The CDR3 DNA is TGCGCCAGCAGACCCGTAGGGGGCGGAGGGCGGGGAGAGACCCAGTACTTC. V gene TRBV10-2 combines with J gene TRBJ2-5, with TRBD1 as a possible D gene (7 bases). Germline CDR1 reads WSHSY; CDR2 reads SAAADI. This CDR3 has 17 amino acids. Deletions cut 6 bases from V and 4 bases from J, with 24 bases between.

This CDR3 reads CASSQDPPGLVDTQYF. The CDR3 coding sequence is TGCGCCAGCAGCCAAGATCCCCCAGGACTGGTAGATACGCAGTATTTT. The rearrangement links TRBV4-3 to TRBJ2-3; TRBD2 might be the D (5 bases). CDR3 length: 16 residues. Germline assignment: CDR1 LGHNA and CDR2 YSLEER. V lost 0 bases and J 5 bases, leaving 15 bases between the germline ends.